This T cell receptor (beta chain) was sequenced in a study of T cell changes during pregnancy in multiple sclerosis (dated by TCRdb to the late 2010s). Concerning the study at large: The study looked at changes in the T cell repertoire across pregnancy in women with multiple sclerosis.

V lost 6 bases and J lost 3 bases; the stretch between them is 12 bases long. Reading from cysteine to phenylalanine, the CDR3 counts 13 amino acids. The read is trimmed to its CDR3 DNA, 39 bases read in frame from base 1. The CDR1 and CDR2 encoded by the germline V gene are MDHEN and SYDVKM. About this clone itself: This receptor's antigen is unknown. No base quality values were provided; no much bigger clone lies one nucleotide off.

To prepare the library, the immunoSEQ multiplex PCR assay was applied. TCRdb mirrors the immuneACCESS table, restricted to in-frame sequences. Some clones are absent from its copies; in checked studies, under half trace to an unresolved V gene, and the reason for the others is unknown. Counted in this sample were about 26,000 clones; roughly nine tenths of them appeared once. The top ten clonotypes cover over 15% of the sample. The rearrangement joined TRBV28 to TRBJ2-7, with TRBD2 perhaps the D gene, on 5 matching bases. Specimen: CD8+ T cells from peripheral blood mononuclear cells, collected in the second trimester of pregnancy. This clonotype originated in a female donor with multiple sclerosis, enrolled in a pregnancy study. The CDR3 region: CASRRSSFYEQYF. The sequence in DNA is TGTGCCAGCAGACGATCTAGCTTCTACGAGCAGTACTTC.